A selection of T cell receptor beta chains follows, all from one sample in a study of T-cell reconstitution after alpha-beta-depleted transplantation in children. Each CDR3 protein is one row after TCRdb ran MiXCR on the PCR reads. Of 250,000 to 350,000 distinct CDR3 sequences detected, about a tenth appear once; the ten largest clones hold over 9%. Specimen: PBMCs from the stem cell graft donor, collected from the stem cell graft. The source of these receptors is a human donor who donated a stem cell graft to a child with SCID. CDR3s include the opening cysteine and the closing phenylalanine or tryptophan. D genes are given only for firm matches. Clone size appears in some rows only: once, few, many, or a class for an expanded clone.

clone_size j_call v_call d_call cdr3_length cdr3_nt cdr3_aa
few TRBJ1-1 TRBV21-1 . 13 TGTGCCAGCATTCCCAGGGGGCTCCCTGAAGCTTTCTTT CASIPRGLPEAFF
many TRBJ2-7 TRBV20-1 . 13 TGCAGTGCTAGACTAGCGCAGACCTACGAGCAGTACTTC CSARLAQTYEQYF
. TRBJ2-7 TRBV7-8 . 14 TGTGCCAGCAGCTTAGAACTGGGCGCCTACGAGCAGTACTTC CASSLELGAYEQYF
. TRBJ2-1 TRBV10-3 . 11 TGTGCCATCAGTGAGTCGTTAGAGCAGTTCTTC CAISESLEQFF
few TRBJ2-6 TRBV11-2 . 19 TGTGCCAGCAGCTTAGGACTTGTCAGTAAAGACTCTGGGGCCAACGTCCTGACTTTC CASSLGLVSKDSGANVLTF
few TRBJ2-7 TRBV10-3 . 12 TGTGCCATCAGTGAAGGGGCCGACGAGCAGTACTTC CAISEGADEQYF
few TRBJ1-1 TRBV5-1 . 12 TGCGCCAGCAGCTTGGGTACAGGCGGGGCTTTCTTT CASSLGTGGAFF
. TRBJ1-4 TRBV12-3/TRBV12-4 . 14 TGTGCCAGCAGCCGCCGGTCGGGGTATGAAAAACTGTTTTTT CASSRRSGYEKLFF
few TRBJ2-1 TRBV27 . 15 TGTGCCAGCAGGCCAAGCGGAAGCTCCTACAATGAGCAGTTCTTC CASRPSGSSYNEQFF
few TRBJ2-1 TRBV11-2 TRBD1 15 TGTGCCAGCAGCACCGGGACAGACTCCTACAATGAGCAGTTCTTC CASSTGTDSYNEQFF
few TRBJ2-1 TRBV4-2 . 15 TGTGCCAGCAGCCGCGAGCAGAGCTCCTACAATGAGCAGTTCTTC CASSREQSSYNEQFF
. TRBJ2-1 TRBV20-1 TRBD2 16 TGCAGTGCTAGATCCGGGACTAGCGGGCGCGACAATGAGCAGTTCTTC CSARSGTSGRDNEQFF
. TRBJ2-1 TRBV18 . 16 TGTGCCAGCTCCCCCAACAGGGCAAGCTCCTACAATGAGCAGTTCTTC CASSPNRASSYNEQFF
. TRBJ2-2 TRBV12-3/TRBV12-4 TRBD2 15 TGTGCCAGCAGTTTCGGGACTAGTGACACCGGGGAGCTGTTTTTT CASSFGTSDTGELFF
many TRBJ2-3 TRBV12-3/TRBV12-4 TRBD1 16 TGTGCCAGCAGTTTAGGACAGGGGAGGTTTGGAGATACGCAGTATTTT CASSLGQGRFGDTQYF
few TRBJ1-3 TRBV10-3 . 16 TGTGCCACCGGACGCTACCCGGAGGGTTCTGGAAACACCATATATTTT CATGRYPEGSGNTIYF